This T cell receptor (beta chain) was documented in a study of tumor-infiltrating lymphocytes in primary liver carcinoma. Study information: Ages ranged from 30 to 69, with HCC or mixed HCC-cholangiocarcinoma.

A constant-region primer primed TCR beta cDNA synthesis from 500 to 550 ng of total RNA. Each TCR beta library was derived from three nested multiplex PCR rounds that employed slightly modified ARM-PCR. Running 10 cycles apiece, the first two PCR rounds relied on TRBV1-TRBV30 forward primers together with a C-beta reverse primer. In TCRdb, the multiplex PCR reads were re-called with MiXCR into one record per CDR3 protein. The table shows 90,000 to 150,000 distinct CDR3 sequences, with about two thirds occurring only once. The CDR3 covers 13 residues. CDR1 is MNHNY, CDR2 SVGAGI, per germline (reference sequence). V was pared by 6 bases and J by 1 base, with 10 bases between. Investigators took RNA and DNA out together from 20-30 mg of unsorted bulk tissue. All patients had surgically resected primary liver carcinoma. Enrolled patients were chronically infected with HBV and treatment-naive. This clonotype has at least ten counts.

The genes are TRBV6-6 and TRBJ2-7; TRBD2 might be the D (5 bases). Material for sequencing was tumor-adjacent normal liver tissue. The receptor was derived from a woman between 55 and 75 years old with primary liver carcinoma and hepatitis B virus infection. The CDR3 reads CASRLDLSYEQYF. The DNA for the CDR3 is TGTGCCAGCAGACTAGACTTATCCTACGAGCAGTACTTC.